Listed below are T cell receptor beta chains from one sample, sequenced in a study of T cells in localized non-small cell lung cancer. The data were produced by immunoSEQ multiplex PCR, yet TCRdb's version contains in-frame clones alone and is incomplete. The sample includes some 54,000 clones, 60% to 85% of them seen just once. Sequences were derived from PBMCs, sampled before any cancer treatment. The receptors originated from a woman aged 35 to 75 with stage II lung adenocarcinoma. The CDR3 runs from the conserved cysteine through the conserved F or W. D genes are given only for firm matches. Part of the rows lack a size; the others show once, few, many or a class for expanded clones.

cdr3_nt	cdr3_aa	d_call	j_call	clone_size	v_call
TGTGCCAGCAGCTTAGGGGACAGGGGGCTGGTGAAGGTGACTGAAGCTTTCTTT	CASSLGDRGLVKVTEAFF	TRBD1	TRBJ1-1	-	TRBV7-2
TGTGCCTGGAGGGGGGGGCTTAATGAAAAACTGTTTTTT	CAWRGGLNEKLFF	-	TRBJ1-4	-	TRBV30
TGTGCCAGCAGCTTGGGTAGCGGATCCTACGAGCAGTACTTC	CASSLGSGSYEQYF	-	TRBJ2-7	-	TRBV5-6
TGTGCCAGCAGCTTACCCCCCTACAATGAGCAGTTCTTC	CASSLPPYNEQFF	-	TRBJ2-1	-	TRBV7-8
TGTGCCAGCAGGGCTGGACGGAGCTCCTACAATGAGCAGTTCTTC	CASRAGRSSYNEQFF	-	TRBJ2-1	-	TRBV5-8
TGCAGCGTTTCGACTAGCGGGGGAGGGGCCCTAGAGACCCAGTACTTC	CSVSTSGGGALETQYF	TRBD2	TRBJ2-5	-	TRBV29-1
TGTGCCAGCTCGGGAGAGAATAATGAAAAACTGTTTTTT	CASSGENNEKLFF	-	TRBJ1-4	-	TRBV18
TGTGCCAGCAGTTCCCGGGACAGGGGCTCCTACGAGCAGTACTTC	CASSSRDRGSYEQYF	TRBD1	TRBJ2-7	-	TRBV6-5
TGTGCCAGCAGCCCAGGGCAGGGAGGCGGGGAGCTGTTTTTT	CASSPGQGGGELFF	-	TRBJ2-2	-	TRBV9
TGTGCCAGCAGTTTAGCAGGGGCGTATAACACTGAAGCTTTCTTT	CASSLAGAYNTEAFF	-	TRBJ1-1	few	TRBV27
TGTGCCAGCAGGCGGACAGGGTATGGCTACACCTTC	CASRRTGYGYTF	TRBD1	TRBJ1-2	-	TRBV2
TGTGCCAGCAGCTTGGGTTTGGACCTCCTCTACGAGCAGTACTTC	CASSLGLDLLYEQYF	-	TRBJ2-7	-	TRBV5-6
TGTGCCAGTAGTAGGCCTCTGGACAGGGCCTCTGGCTACACCTTC	CASSRPLDRASGYTF	TRBD1	TRBJ1-2	-	TRBV19
TGTGCCAGCAGCGTAGATGGCGGCTCCTACGAGCAGTACTTC	CASSVDGGSYEQYF	-	TRBJ2-7	-	TRBV9
TGTGCCAGCAGCGTAGAAGGGGGTACGGGTGGCTACACCTTC	CASSVEGGTGGYTF	-	TRBJ1-2	few	TRBV9
TGTGCCAGCAGCTATAGCGGAATATACAATGAGCAGTTCTTC	CASSYSGIYNEQFF	-	TRBJ2-1	-	TRBV7-2
TGTGCCAGTAGTACAACCTGGCGGTGGGACACCGGGGAGCTGTTTTTT	CASSTTWRWDTGELFF	-	TRBJ2-2	once	TRBV19
TGTGCCAGCAGTACCTCGGGGGTGAGAAATCAGCCCCAGCATTTT	CASSTSGVRNQPQHF	-	TRBJ1-5	-	TRBV6-6
TGTGCCAGCAGCTTAGACCCTGAACAGGGAGAGGACACTGAAGCTTTCTTT	CASSLDPEQGEDTEAFF	-	TRBJ1-1	-	TRBV7-6
TGCAGCCTGCGGACAGGAGAGACCCAGTACTTC	CSLRTGETQYF	TRBD1	TRBJ2-5	-	TRBV29-1
TGTGCCTGGAGTGTAGGACAGGCCCATCAGCCCCAGCATTTT	CAWSVGQAHQPQHF	TRBD1	TRBJ1-5	-	TRBV30
TGTGCCAGCAGTTACCGGGACAGTGGGGACCCCCAGCATTTT	CASSYRDSGDPQHF	TRBD1	TRBJ1-5	once	TRBV6-6
TGTGCCAGCAGTTTATCGACAGGCTATGGCTACACCTTC	CASSLSTGYGYTF	-	TRBJ1-2	-	TRBV27
TGTGCCAGCAGCAAGTTGAGGAACGCCGGGACAGGGTTCGGGGAGACCCAGTACTTC	CASSKLRNAGTGFGETQYF	-	TRBJ2-5	-	TRBV21-1
TGTGCCAGCAGCTTAGAGTTTGGGGGAGTCACTGAAGCTTTCTTT	CASSLEFGGVTEAFF	-	TRBJ1-1	-	TRBV7-9
TGTGCCAGCAGCTTTGGGGGGAACCGGGACACGGTAGGGTACGAGCAGTACTTC	CASSFGGNRDTVGYEQYF	-	TRBJ2-7	-	TRBV12-1
TGTGCCAGCAGTTTAGGGACACAACGCACAGATACGCAGTATTTT	CASSLGTQRTDTQYF	-	TRBJ2-3	-	TRBV28
TGCGCCAGCAGCCCGACAGATCCCTACGAGCAGTACTTC	CASSPTDPYEQYF	-	TRBJ2-7	-	TRBV5-1
TGTGCCAGCAGCCAAACCGGGGGGAGTACTGAAGCTTTCTTT	CASSQTGGSTEAFF	-	TRBJ1-1	-	TRBV4-2
TGTGCCAGCAGCTTAGTCCCAGAGGGGGGGCCCTATGGCTACACCTTC	CASSLVPEGGPYGYTF	-	TRBJ1-2	-	TRBV7-9
TGTGCCAGAAGCCTTAGACCCCTCCGGGATGAAAAACTGTTTTTT	CARSLRPLRDEKLFF	-	TRBJ1-4	once	TRBV5-3
TGTGCCAGCAGCTTAACCCCCTTAGCCAAAAACATTCAGTACTTC	CASSLTPLAKNIQYF	-	TRBJ2-4	once	TRBV7-3
TGTGCCTGGAGTGTATCCGCGGGACGGCTCCATGGCTACACCTTC	CAWSVSAGRLHGYTF	-	TRBJ1-2	-	TRBV30